These T cell receptor beta chains were read from a single sample in a study of OX40 agonist ivuxolimab in advanced cancers. Sequenced by immunoSEQ multiplex PCR; TCRdb stores in-frame clones only, minus some. Of roughly 68,000 clones listed, approximately 90% are singletons. The sequenced sample was CD4+ or CD8+ T cells sorted from blood, obtained in a trial of the OX40 agonist ivuxolimab. These receptors were taken from an adult with an advanced solid tumor such as melanoma, head and neck, liver or kidney cancer. CDR3s include the opening cysteine and the closing phenylalanine or tryptophan. A D gene is named only where the DNA matches it firmly. The size field is filled for only some rows; it gives once, few, many or a size class.

clone size | J gene | D gene | V gene | CDR3 DNA | CDR3 protein
. | TRBJ2-2 | . | TRBV10-1 | TGCGCCAGCAGTGAAGGGTCTGGCACCGGGGAGCTGTTTTTT | CASSEGSGTGELFF
. | TRBJ1-2 | . | TRBV7-2 | TGTGCCAGCAGCTTCGGCCACTCGGGGGTTGGCTACACCTTC | CASSFGHSGVGYTF
. | TRBJ2-1 | . | TRBV27 | TGTGCCAGCAGTTTCCAGTACTCCTACAATGAGCAGTTCTTC | CASSFQYSYNEQFF
. | TRBJ1-5 | TRBD1 | TRBV2 | TGTGCCAGCAGTTCACTAACAGGGGCGGACAATCAGCCCCAGCATTTT | CASSSLTGADNQPQHF
. | TRBJ2-1 | . | TRBV19 | TGTGCCATACAGGGGGGGCCTTACAATGAGCAGTTCTTC | CAIQGGPYNEQFF
. | TRBJ1-2 | . | TRBV6-5 | TGTGCCAGCCGAACGGGAGGGTCGGGCTACACCTTC | CASRTGGSGYTF
. | TRBJ1-5 | . | TRBV28 | TGTGCCAGCAGTTTCACAGGGCGGAATCAGCCCCAGCATTTT | CASSFTGRNQPQHF
. | TRBJ1-2 | . | TRBV19 | TGTGCCAGTAAACCCGGGACACCTTATGGCTACACCTTC | CASKPGTPYGYTF
. | TRBJ1-1 | TRBD1 | TRBV6-1 | TGTGCCAGCAGTGGGTGGACAGGGCCGAACACTGAAGCTTTCTTT | CASSGWTGPNTEAFF
. | TRBJ2-7 | . | TRBV5-1 | TGCGCCAGCAGCTTGGTGGGCGCGGAGCAGTACTTC | CASSLVGAEQYF
once | TRBJ2-7 | . | TRBV6-1 | TGTGCCAGCAGTGATAGTGAGGGGACTTACGAGCAGTACTTC | CASSDSEGTYEQYF
. | TRBJ1-2 | . | TRBV7-9 | TGTGCCAGCAGCTCAGTGGAACCCTATGGCTACACCTTC | CASSSVEPYGYTF
. | TRBJ1-5 | . | TRBV9 | TGTGCCAGCAGCGATTCGGGCCATAGCAATCAGCCCCAGCATTTT | CASSDSGHSNQPQHF
. | TRBJ1-6 | . | TRBV27 | TGTGCCAGCCCGCAGTTAAGGTCACCCCTCCACTTT | CASPQLRSPLHF
. | TRBJ1-2 | . | TRBV6-4 | TGTGCCAGCAGTGACTCTTTTACAGGGTCCTTGTATGGCTACACCTTC | CASSDSFTGSLYGYTF
. | TRBJ2-1 | . | TRBV5-5 | TGTGCCAGCAGCTTGGGCGACAGTATTCAGTTCTTC | CASSLGDSIQFF
. | TRBJ1-3 | . | TRBV5-1 | TGCGCCAGCAGCTTGGACAGGGCGACCTCTGGAAACACCATATATTTT | CASSLDRATSGNTIYF
. | TRBJ2-7 | TRBD1 | TRBV15 | TGTGCCACCAGGAACCCCGGGACAGGCGACGAGCAGTACTTC | CATRNPGTGDEQYF
once | TRBJ1-1 | . | TRBV7-9 | TGTGCCAGCAGCTTGAATAATCTCAAGGGCACTGAAGCTTTCTTT | CASSLNNLKGTEAFF
. | TRBJ2-5 | TRBD2 | TRBV30 | TGTGCCTCCGACCCCCCGGGACTAGCGGGAGGGCCCTCAGAGACCCAGTACTTC | CASDPPGLAGGPSETQYF
. | TRBJ2-3 | TRBD2 | TRBV5-1 | TGCGCCAGCAGCTTGGCTCTAGCGGGGAGCACAGATACGCAGTATTTT | CASSLALAGSTDTQYF
. | TRBJ2-7 | TRBD2 | TRBV2 | TGTGCCAGCATGTGGACTAGCGGGGGTTTCGGGTACGAGCAGTACTTC | CASMWTSGGFGYEQYF
once | TRBJ2-4 | . | TRBV15 | TGTGCCACCAGCAGGGACCGAGTAAGGGGCACGGACTACATTCAGTACTTC | CATSRDRVRGTDYIQYF
. | TRBJ1-1 | . | TRBV5-1 | TGCGCCAGCAGCTTGAAGGGGATGAACACTGAAGCTTTCTTT | CASSLKGMNTEAFF
. | TRBJ1-2 | . | TRBV14 | TGTGCCAGCAGCCCCCACCGAAAGGTAGCCTATGGCTACACCTTC | CASSPHRKVAYGYTF
. | TRBJ2-7 | TRBD2 | TRBV6-1 | TGTGCCAGCAGTGGGTTACTAGCGGTATACGAGCAGTACTTC | CASSGLLAVYEQYF
. | TRBJ1-2 | . | TRBV27 | TGTGCCAGCAGTTTAAGGTCCACAAACTATGGCTACACCTTC | CASSLRSTNYGYTF
. | TRBJ2-7 | . | TRBV5-4 | TGTGCCAGCAGCCTGGCGGGACAGTCCTACGAGCAGTACTTC | CASSLAGQSYEQYF
. | TRBJ1-3 | TRBD1 | TRBV2 | TGTGCCAGCAGGATTGGACAGGGGGCAGCTGGAAACACCATATATTTT | CASRIGQGAAGNTIYF
once | TRBJ2-5 | TRBD2 | TRBV11-3 | TGTGCCAGCAGCCCCCGGGCTAGCGGGAGTTTGCGACAAGAGACCCAGTACTTC | CASSPRASGSLRQETQYF
once | TRBJ2-7 | . | TRBV2 | TGTGCCAGCCAAAACAGACAATACGAGCAGTACTTC | CASQNRQYEQYF
. | TRBJ2-3 | . | TRBV9 | TGTGCCAGCAGCGTAGCGTTGGGAGATACGCAGTATTTT | CASSVALGDTQYF
. | TRBJ2-3 | . | TRBV28 | TGTGCCAGCGGGGCCCCCCGCGGGAATTCTGAAGATACGCAGTATTTT | CASGAPRGNSEDTQYF
. | TRBJ1-2 | . | TRBV29-1 | TGCAGCGTTGGGGGCAATGGCTACACCTTC | CSVGGNGYTF
. | TRBJ2-3 | . | TRBV4-1 | TGCGCCAGCAGCCAAGTGGGGCATAGCACAGATACGCAGTATTTT | CASSQVGHSTDTQYF
once | TRBJ1-2 | TRBD1 | TRBV10-3 | TGTGCCACCCTGTCCGGGACAGGGGCCTATGGCTACACCTTC | CATLSGTGAYGYTF
. | TRBJ2-3 | TRBD1 | TRBV29-1 | TGCAGCGTTCGGACAGGAGCTAGCACAGATACGCAGTATTTT | CSVRTGASTDTQYF
. | TRBJ2-7 | TRBD2 | TRBV30 | TGTGCCTGGAGCGACCCGGGACTATCCTACGAGCAGTACTTC | CAWSDPGLSYEQYF
. | TRBJ2-2 | . | TRBV6-1 | TGTGCCAGCAGTGAAGCCCCAGGGGCAACTTCGAACACCGGGGAGCTGTTTTTT | CASSEAPGATSNTGELFF
. | TRBJ2-7 | TRBD2 | TRBV10-3 | TGTGCCATCACCGGAGGACTAGCGGTACACTACGAGCAGTACTTC | CAITGGLAVHYEQYF
. | TRBJ2-7 | TRBD2 | TRBV27 | TGTGCCAGCAGTTGGGGGGGTGGCTACGAGCAGTACTTC | CASSWGGGYEQYF
. | TRBJ2-1 | TRBD2 | TRBV7-3 | TGTGCCAGCAGCTTAATGGGGGGGTACAATGAGCAGTTCTTC | CASSLMGGYNEQFF
. | TRBJ2-7 | TRBD1 | TRBV27 | TGTGCCAGCAGTATCCGGGACAGTGTAACCTACGAGCAGTACTTC | CASSIRDSVTYEQYF
. | TRBJ1-6 | TRBD1 | TRBV4-1 | TGCGCCAGCAGCCAAGATCGGTCAGGGGGTTCACCCCTCCACTTT | CASSQDRSGGSPLHF
. | TRBJ2-7 | . | TRBV7-9 | TGTGCCAGCAGCTTAGGACAGGCCGCCTACGAGCAGTACTTC | CASSLGQAAYEQYF
. | TRBJ1-1 | . | TRBV25-1 | TGTGCCAGCAGTGAATATGGTGCGGGCGAATCCCTCAAAGCTTTCTTT | CASSEYGAGESLKAFF
. | TRBJ1-1 | TRBD1 | TRBV30 | TGTGCCTGGAGTGTAGGGGGCCGTCTGGCTGAAGCTTTCTTT | CAWSVGGRLAEAFF
. | TRBJ2-3 | TRBD2 | TRBV11-3 | TGTGCCAGCAGCTCCAGGACTAGCGGGAGGGAAACAGATACGCAGTATTTT | CASSSRTSGRETDTQYF
. | TRBJ2-7 | . | TRBV27 | TGTGCCAGCAGATCATTTAGACTAGCCTACGAGCAGTACTTC | CASRSFRLAYEQYF
. | TRBJ1-1 | . | TRBV4-1 | TGCGCCAGCAGCCAAGCCCAAAGACAGGATGAAGCTTTCTTT | CASSQAQRQDEAFF
. | TRBJ1-4 | . | TRBV7-9 | TGTGCCAGCAGCCCGACTGCCGGGAATGAAAAACTGTTTTTT | CASSPTAGNEKLFF
. | TRBJ2-3 | . | TRBV2 | TGTGCCAGCAGTGCGCGGGGGACAGCTGGACGGGATACGCAGTATTTT | CASSARGTAGRDTQYF